This passage covers 15 T cell receptor beta chains from one sample sequenced in a study of T cells in Graves' hyperthyroidism and ophthalmopathy. RNA transcripts were the template for amplifying TCR beta CDR3 regions. First-round RT-PCR with HTBI primers amplified the TCR CDR3 region. TCRdb called the multiplex PCR reads again in MiXCR, with one record for every CDR3 protein. The table records a few hundred thousand distinct CDR3 sequences, roughly 50% of them present only once. The sequenced material came from peripheral blood or thyroid tissue (not recorded which). The receptors were gathered from a woman between 18 and 29 years old with Graves' hyperthyroidism.

The V call is TRBV20-1, the J call TRBJ2-5; D is perhaps TRBD2 (6 bases). Deletions cut 0 bases from V and 2 bases from J, with 16 bases between. Germline CDR1 is DFQATT and CDR2 is SNEGSKA (reference sequence). The CDR3 runs to 16 residues. In nucleotides, the CDR3 is TGCAGTGCTAGAGATTGGGTGGAGGGTAGTCAAGAGACCCAGTACTTC. Protein: CSARDWVEGSQETQYF.

This chain links TRBV12-3 or TRBV12-4 with TRBJ1-6; D not resolved. The CDR3 is made up of 14 amino acids. V lost 2 bases and J lost 7, with 9 bases in between. CDR3 in amino acids: CASSLSNPNSPLHF. The CDR3 coding sequence is TGTGCCAGCAGTTTATCTAATCCCAATTCACCCCTCCACTTT.

The chain is built from TRBV9 and TRBJ2-5; D perhaps matches TRBD1 (7 bases). CDR1 is SGDLS and CDR2 is YYNGEE in the germline V gene. This CDR3 region has 15 residues. Trimming shortened V by 2 bases and J by 2 bases, and 13 bases separated the two germline ends. CDR3 DNA sequence: TGTGCCAGCAGCGTGGGGACAGCGGGTCAAGAGACCCAGTACTTC. Its protein product is CASSVGTAGQETQYF.

Turning to this clonotype: Germline and junction disagree at one end, which may indicate a read error. The chain joins TRBV12-3 or TRBV12-4 to TRBJ2-7; a weak D match, TRBD1 (6 bases). This CDR3 contains 13 residues. Here the CDR3 DNA reads TGTGCCAGCAGCCAGGGGTGCTCCTACGAACAGTACTTC. This sequence encodes CASSQGCSYEQYF.

The V and J genes are TRBV20-1 and TRBJ1-1, with D possibly matching TRBD1 (6 bases). Germline CDR1 is DFQATT and CDR2 is SNEGSKA (reference sequence). Between the trimmed V and J ends, which lost 6 bases and 5 bases, there was a span of 16 bases. The CDR3 totals 13 residues. CDR3 region: CSAIQGGMTEAFF. The CDR3 coding sequence is TGCAGTGCAATACAGGGTGGTATGACTGAAGCTTTCTTT.

This clonotype was seen only a few times. This chain uses TRBV29-1 with TRBJ2-2; D ambiguous. The CDR3 is 16 residues long. Germline V CDR1 and CDR2: SQVTM, ANQGSEA. V was clipped by 0 bases and J by 3 bases, with 14 bases between them. The CDR3 loop is CSVEDRSPLYTGELFF. The CDR3 nucleotides read TGCAGCGTTGAAGATCGCTCTCCACTTTACACCGGGGAGCTGTTTTTT.

The chain couples TRBV20-1 to TRBJ1-6; 8 bases are shared with TRBD1. The CDR3 contains 15 residues. Germline assignment: CDR1 DFQATT and CDR2 SNEGSKA (reference sequence). V lost 0 bases and J lost 9; bases outside the gene matches: 7. For the CDR3, the DNA is TGCAGTGCTAGAGAGAGGAGGACAGGGCTTTCACCCCTCCACTTT. The encoded protein is CSARERRTGLSPLHF.

This clonotype was seen a handful of times. This chain links TRBV20-1 with TRBJ2-7, with 7 positions matching TRBD2. The CDR3 length is 14 residues. Germline V gene data show CDR1 as DFQATT and CDR2 as SNEGSKA (reference sequence). The V and J ends lost 5 bases and 1 base, in that order; junction bases with no gene match: 8. The CDR3 protein is CSAAVLAESYEQYF. Here the CDR3 DNA reads TGCAGTGCTGCGGTTCTAGCGGAGTCCTACGAGCAGTACTTC.

The chain recombines TRBV2 with TRBJ1-2; the match to TRBD1 covers 7 bases. The CDR3 has 13 amino acids. The ends lost 5 bases at V and 14 bases at J; junction bases unmatched: 14. Germline V gene data show CDR1 as SNHLY and CDR2 as FYNNEI. In DNA form, the CDR3 reads TGTGCCAGCAGTCCGCTGGAGGGACAGCGACTTACCTTC. Amino acid sequence: CASSPLEGQRLTF.

The chain combines TRBV7-2 with TRBJ2-5; D call uncertain. V was cut by 4 bases and J by 2 bases, with 8 bases left in between. The CDR3 totals 13 residues. Germline CDR1 is SGHTA and CDR2 is FQGNSA. This chain's CDR3 is CASSYESQETQYF. The CDR3 DNA reads as TGTGCCAGCAGCTACGAGAGTCAAGAGACCCAGTACTTC.

In nucleotides, the CDR3 is TGCGCCAGCAGCCAAGCAGGGGGCGCGGATGAAAAACTGTTTTTT. Protein sequence: CASSQAGGADEKLFF. The chain joins TRBV4-1 to TRBJ1-4, with 8 nucleotides matching TRBD1. The germline gives CDR1 MGHRA, CDR2 YSYEKL. V shed 1 base and J 6 bases; nucleotides not matched to a gene: 4. This CDR3 spans 15 amino acids.

The rearrangement joins TRBV7-9 to TRBJ1-2; 8 positions match TRBD1. This CDR3 spans 13 amino acids. The V gene's germline CDR1 is SEHNR and CDR2 FQNEAQ (reference sequence). The CDR3 loop reads CTGGRNSNYGYTF. In DNA, the CDR3 is TGTACAGGGGGGAGAAACTCTAACTATGGCTACACCTTC.

In its sample, this clonotype was seen many times. The J gene is TRBJ2-2, the V gene TRBV15; 8 bases match TRBD1. The trim removed 4 bases at V and 3 bases at J, leaving 4 bases unmatched. The CDR3 length is 15 residues. From germline, CDR1 is LNHNV and CDR2 YYDKDF (reference sequence). The CDR3 spells CATSTRQGYTGELFF. In nucleotides, the CDR3 is TGTGCCACCAGCACAAGACAGGGGTACACCGGGGAGCTGTTTTTT.

This chain connects TRBV12-3 or TRBV12-4 to TRBJ2-5; D is perhaps TRBD2 (7 bases). Trimming left V 6 bases short and J 7 bases short, with 15 bases between. The CDR3 runs 13 residues. The CDR3 coding sequence is TGTGCCAGCAGCCCCGGGGGGCGGGGGACCCAGTACTTC. The encoded protein is CASSPGGRGTQYF.

The genes are TRBV7-8 and TRBJ1-5; maybe TRBD1 (5 bases). Germline V gene lookup returns CDR1 SGHVS and CDR2 FQNEAQ. This CDR3 is 14 amino acids long. Trimming left V 5 bases short and J 3 bases short, with 11 bases between. CDR3 in amino acids: CASSPGLLNQPQHF. In nucleotides, the CDR3 is TGTGCCAGCAGCCCGGGACTGCTCAATCAGCCCCAGCATTTT.